These 21 T cell receptor beta chains were sequenced from one sample in a study of tumor-infiltrating lymphocytes in primary liver carcinoma. The input was approximately 0.45 ug total RNA; TCR beta cDNA was made from it with a constant-region primer. Libraries for TCR beta were built through three nested multiplex PCR rounds, which together made up a slightly modified ARM-PCR procedure. TRBV1-TRBV30 forward primers and a C-beta reverse primer were used in the first two PCR rounds, which each ran for around 10 cycles. Each CDR3 protein is one row after TCRdb ran MiXCR on the multiplex PCR reads. In the table there are roughly 120,000 distinct CDR3 sequences, around two thirds of which are singletons. Co-extraction of RNA and DNA was performed on about 20-32 mg of unsorted bulk tissue. Sample: liver tumor tissue from sampling region 1. The subset: tumor region T1, superior pole. The receptors were gathered from a woman aged 60-75 years with primary liver carcinoma and hepatitis B virus infection.

Concerning this clonotype itself: Since a much larger clone is just one base distant, this may be a read error. The rearrangement joins TRBV6-5 to TRBJ1-6, with 11 bases matching TRBD1. The CDR3 contains 18 residues. The germline CDR1 and CDR2 sequences are MNHEY and SVGAGI. DNA for the CDR3: TGTGCCAACAGTGTAACCCGAGGTGGGACAGGGGGGAATTCACCCCTCCACTTT. Translation: CANSVTRGGTGGNSPLHF.

Of note for this clonotype: A much larger clone differs from this one at a single base, so this may be a read error. The chain is built from TRBV29-1 and TRBJ2-3; D might be TRBD2 (6 bases). The CDR3 spans 15 residues. Germline CDR1 SQVTM, CDR2 ANQGSEA. V was shortened by 4 bases and J by 5 bases, with 19 bases between the two germline ends. This CDR3 is CSVGVRQGGIDTQYF. CDR3 bases: TGCAGCGTTGGGGTAAGGCAGGGAGGCATAGATACGCAGTATTTT.

The chain uses TRBV5-4 and TRBJ2-6; 7 bases are shared with TRBD1. Germline CDR1 is SGHNT and CDR2 is YYREEE (reference sequence). The CDR3 contains 18 residues. The J segment lost 4 bases and the V segment lost 1 base, leaving 11 bases of the junction unmatched. CDR3 region: CASSLKIETGTGANVLTF. CDR3 nucleotides: TGTGCCAGCAGCTTGAAGATCGAGACAGGGACCGGGGCCAACGTCCTGACTTTC.

As for this clonotype: One junction end disagrees with the germline gene, perhaps due to a read error. V usage is TRBV28 and J usage is TRBJ1-5, with D perhaps matching TRBD1 (6 bases). This CDR3 spans 15 amino acids. Germline CDR1 MDHEN, CDR2 SYDVKM. As DNA, the CDR3 is TGTGACAGCAGTTTAGCCAGGGACATAGGTCAGCCCCAGCATTTT. This encodes CDSSLARDIGQPQHF.

This clonotype was recorded at least ten times. The CDR3 sequence: CASILRGEAFF. DNA for the CDR3: TGTGCCAGCATCCTGCGGGGAGAAGCTTTCTTT. The chain is built from TRBV12-3 or TRBV12-4 and TRBJ1-1; D unclear. Trimming left V 7 bases short and J 8 bases short, with 11 bases between. CDR3 length: 11 residues.

About this clonotype itself: Since a much larger clone is just one base distant, this may be a read error. Written as DNA, the CDR3 is TGTGCCAGCAGTTACTCATCCAGAAGCACAGATACGCAGCATTTT. As protein: CASSYSSRSTDTQHF. This rearrangement joins TRBV6-5 to TRBJ2-3; D unresolved. The assigned J gene may be wrong: the sequence end matches TRBJ1-5 better. Per germline, CDR1 MNHEY and CDR2 SVGAGI. This CDR3 is built from 15 residues.

With respect to this clonotype: A much larger clone is a single base away; this may be a read error. The chain is built from TRBV12-5 and TRBJ2-7, with a weak D call TRBD2 (6 bases). CDR1 is LGHNT and CDR2 is FRNRAP in the germline V gene. Trimming removed 2 bases from V and 2 bases from J, with 10 bases in between. CDR3 length equals 14 residues. The CDR3: CASGLRRETYEQYF. The CDR3, as DNA: TGTGCTAGTGGTTTGAGGCGGGAAACCTACGAGCAGTACTTC.

This clonotype was seen once. Sequence at one end of the junction differs from germline and may be a read error. The gene calls are TRBV11-2 and TRBJ2-7; 9 bases line up with TRBD2. The CDR3 consists of 15 residues. CDR1 SGHAT and CDR2 FQNNGV come from the germline V gene. The DNA of the CDR3 is TGTGCCAGCAGCGGACTAGCGAGTATCCCCTACGATCAGTACTTC. This codes for CASSGLASIPYDQYF.

The chain has TRBV6-5 and TRBJ1-5; D possibly corresponds to TRBD1 (5 bases). In germline, CDR1 is MNHEY, CDR2 SVGAGI. Deletions cut 9 bases from V and 6 bases from J, with 21 bases between. This CDR3 region has 15 residues. CDR3 in DNA: TGTGCCAGTAGCCAAAGACAGAGGAGTCGTCAGCCCCAGCATTTT. It is translated as CASSQRQRSRQPQHF.

This clonotype occurred once. This sequence may be a read error, since a much larger clone differs from it by one base. V gene TRBV5-8 combines with J gene TRBJ1-5, with 8 positions matching TRBD1. CDR1 is SGHTS, CDR2 YDEGEE, per germline. There are 14 residues in the CDR3. The CDR3 is CVSRGQGSNQPQHF. CDR3 nucleotides: TGTGTCAGCAGAGGACAGGGTAGCAATCAGCCCCAGCATTTT.

This clonotype has a handful of counts. V is TRBV5-4 and J is TRBJ2-7; 11 bases match TRBD1. V lost 4 bases, J lost 5 bases, and 5 bases stayed unmatched. The CDR3 has 14 amino acids. In germline, CDR1 is SGHNT, CDR2 YYREEE (reference sequence). CDR3 sequence (DNA): TGTGCCAGCAGCAGGACAGGGGGCGTTGACGAGCAGTACTTC. Amino acid sequence: CASSRTGGVDEQYF.

Details on this clonotype: This could be a read error, since a much larger clone is one nucleotide away. The chain joins TRBV14 to TRBJ1-2; D is ambiguous. CDR3 length: 12 amino acids. Looked up from germline, CDR1 is SGHDN and CDR2 is FVKESK. In nucleotides, the CDR3 is TGTGGCAGCAGCCAGTCGGGCTATGGCTACACCTTC. Translated, it gives CGSSQSGYGYTF.

This clonotype has only a few counts. The chain employs TRBV28 and TRBJ2-1, with 12 nucleotides matching TRBD2. This CDR3 spans 18 amino acids. V lost 4 bases, J lost 2 bases, and 9 bases stayed unmatched. Germline CDR1 and CDR2: MDHEN and SYDVKM. The CDR3 is CASSSHRLAGGAYNEQFF. The CDR3 bases are TGTGCCAGCAGTTCTCATCGTCTAGCGGGAGGGGCCTACAATGAGCAGTTCTTC.

This clonotype was counted once. The rearrangement joins TRBV11-3 to TRBJ2-7, with 8 bases lining up with TRBD2. Germline assignment: CDR1 SGHNT and CDR2 YENEEA. The CDR3 length is 15 residues. The J segment lost 6 bases and the V segment lost 6 bases, leaving 13 bases of the junction unmatched. CDR3 in amino acids: CASRPSGTSGCEQYF. The CDR3 DNA sequence: TGTGCCAGCAGGCCCTCCGGGACTAGTGGTTGCGAGCAGTACTTC.

Worth noting for this clonotype: An end of the junction differs from the germline gene, which may be a read error. V gene TRBV11-1 combines with J gene TRBJ2-7, with D unclear. Looked up from germline, CDR1 is SGHAT and CDR2 is FQDESV (reference sequence). The CDR3 contains 13 residues. CDR3 nucleotide sequence: TGTGTCAGCAGCCCAAGGACGGAGTACGAGCAGTACTTC. It encodes CVSSPRTEYEQYF. The entire variable domain, with the rest obtained from reference TRBV11-1 and TRBJ2-7, is as follows: EAEVAQSPRYKITEKSQAVAFWCDPISGHATLYWYRQILGQGPELLVQFQDESVVDDSQLPKDRFSAERLKGVDSTLKIQPAELGDSAMYLCVSSPRTEYEQYFGPGTRLTVT.

This clonotype was seen repeatedly, ten times or more. J is TRBJ2-7 and V is TRBV4-1; 11 bases map to TRBD2. This CDR3 comprises 15 residues. Germline trimming cut 1 base from V and 4 bases from J; bases unmatched to any gene: 3. Germline V gene lookup returns CDR1 MGHRA and CDR2 YSYEKL. The CDR3 spells CASSQGASGRYEQYF. The CDR3 DNA reads as TGCGCCAGCAGCCAAGGGGCTAGCGGGAGGTACGAGCAGTACTTC.

Regarding this clonotype: It may be a read error: a sequence one base away is much more abundant. The V gene is TRBV12-3 or TRBV12-4, the J gene TRBJ2-1; D might be TRBD1 or TRBD2, each matching 5 bases. The CDR3 runs to 15 residues. The CDR3 spells CTSTRLRGDYNEQFF. The CDR3 DNA follows: TGTACCAGCACCCGCCTAAGAGGGGACTACAATGAGCAGTTCTTC.

The J gene is TRBJ2-2, the V gene TRBV7-9; tentatively, D is TRBD1 or TRBD2 (5 bases each). Germline V lookup: CDR1 SEHNR, CDR2 FQNEAQ (reference sequence). The V end lost 8 bases, the J end lost 1 base, and 23 bases lay between the germline ends. The CDR3 runs to 18 residues. The CDR3 reads CASHKPPGSMKNTGELFF. In DNA, the CDR3 is TGTGCCAGCCACAAACCTCCAGGGAGTATGAAGAACACCGGGGAGCTGTTTTTT. Supplemented by reference TRBV7-9 and TRBJ2-2, the full variable domain reads DTGVSQNPRHKITKRGQNVTFRCDPISEHNRLYWYRQTLGQGPEFLTYFQNEAQLEKSRLLSDRFSAERPKGSFSTLEIQRTEQGDSAMYLCASHKPPGSMKNTGELFFGEGSRLTVL.

The chain has TRBV7-8 and TRBJ2-1; no reliable D call. The V end was cut by 0 bases, the J end by 0 bases, with 6 bases between. The germline gives CDR1 SGHVS, CDR2 FQNEAQ. The CDR3 runs to 15 residues. CDR3 residues: CASSLAMSSYNEQFF. The CDR3 DNA is TGTGCCAGCAGCTTAGCGATGAGCTCCTACAATGAGCAGTTCTTC. Looking up the rest from reference TRBV7-8 and TRBJ2-1 gives the full variable domain: GAGVSQSPRYKVAKRGQDVALRCDPISGHVSLFWYQQALGQGPEFLTYFQNEAQLDKSGLPSDRFFAERPEGSVSTLKIQRTQQEDSAVYLCASSLAMSSYNEQFFGPGTRLTVL.

The chain links TRBV11-2 to TRBJ2-7, with D maybe TRBD1 (5 bases). The germline CDR1 and CDR2 sequences are SGHAT and FQNNGV. The CDR3 totals 14 residues. V was pared by 3 bases and J by 6 bases, with 15 bases between. The CDR3 nucleotides read TGTGCCAGCAGCTTTCGGACACTCCGGAGCGAGCAGTACTTC. This sequence encodes CASSFRTLRSEQYF.

This clonotype was found a few times. A much more abundant neighbour one base away suggests this may be a read error. The gene calls are TRBV6-6 and TRBJ2-4; D may be TRBD1 (6 bases). This CDR3 contains 14 residues. In germline, CDR1 is MNHNY, CDR2 SVGAGI (reference sequence). The ends were cut back, 5 bases at V and 8 bases at J, with 16 bases in the middle. The CDR3 spells CASSNTGTPDIQYF. In DNA form, the CDR3 reads TGTGCCAGCAGTAACACCGGGACACCGGACATTCAGTACTTC.